The 9 T cell receptor beta chains reported below all come from one sample, sequenced in a study of CD8 T cells in Susac syndrome. Random-hexamer reverse transcription was applied to roughly 0.5 to 1 ug RNA. MiXCR, applied by TCRdb to the immunoSEQ multiplex PCR reads, yields one record per CDR3 protein. The data show about 90,000 distinct CDR3 sequences, 95% to 97% seen once. Source material: CD8+ T cells from PBMCs. These receptors came from a human donor with Susac syndrome.

The rearrangement links TRBV7-2 to TRBJ2-7, with D perhaps matching TRBD2 (5 bases). CDR1 and CDR2 (germline): SGHTA, FQGNSA. This CDR3 has 13 residues. Trimming stripped 5 bases from V and 3 bases from J, with 11 bases between. The CDR3 is CASSGRRGYEQYF. The DNA for the CDR3 is TGTGCCAGCAGCGGACGCCGGGGCTACGAGCAGTACTTC.

To note about this clonotype: One end of the junction varies from germline; a read error may be responsible. The V gene is TRBV30, the J gene TRBJ1-1; the match to TRBD1 covers 9 bases. Germline CDR1 is GTSNPN and CDR2 is SVGIG (reference sequence). CDR3 length: 17 residues. The CDR3 here is CAWSSGGTGSMNTEVFF. DNA for the CDR3: TGTGCCTGGAGTTCAGGGGGGACAGGGTCGATGAACACTGAAGTTTTCTTT.

The chain employs TRBV9 and TRBJ2-3; D is possibly TRBD2 (7 bases). CDR1 is SGDLS, CDR2 YYNGEE, per germline. This CDR3 comprises 16 residues. Trimming took 2 bases from V and 0 from J, leaving 13 bases between them. The CDR3 bases are TGTGCCAGCAGCGTGAGCGGCGGGGGCAGCACAGATACGCAGTATTTT. Amino acids: CASSVSGGGSTDTQYF.

The chain carries TRBV20-1 and TRBJ2-3; 12 positions agree with TRBD1. The CDR3 runs to 15 residues. Trimming took 6 bases from V and 10 from J; bases not matched to a gene: 14. Germline CDR1 and CDR2: DFQATT and SNEGSKA (reference sequence). The CDR3 loop is CSASFGTGGIEAQYF. The CDR3 coding sequence is TGCAGTGCCTCCTTCGGGACAGGGGGCATTGAGGCGCAGTATTTT.

V usage is TRBV20-1 and J usage is TRBJ1-5; 7 bases are shared with TRBD1. The junction had 9 bases not matched to a gene; V was cut back by 6 bases and J by 4 bases. Germline V gene lookup returns CDR1 DFQATT and CDR2 SNEGSKA (reference sequence). This CDR3 spans 14 amino acids. CDR3 nucleotides: TGCAGTGCCGTGGAGGGGGCGACAAATCAGCCCCAGCATTTT. It specifies CSAVEGATNQPQHF.

CDR3 bases: TGTGCCAGCAGCTTAGTTGTGTCTAGCGGGGGTGAAGAGACCCAGTACTTC. It codes for CASSLVVSSGGEETQYF. This chain uses TRBV7-2 with TRBJ2-5, with 10 nucleotides matching TRBD2. The CDR3 contains 17 residues. After removal of 1 base from V and 3 bases from J, the junction contained 8 bases not matched to a gene. CDR1 and CDR2 (germline): SGHTA, FQGNSA.

V is TRBV19 and J is TRBJ1-5; 8 nucleotides agree with TRBD1. This CDR3 spans 14 amino acids. Germline V gene lookup returns CDR1 LNHDA and CDR2 SQIVND (reference sequence). V shed 5 bases, J shed 6 bases, and the junction held 6 bases outside the gene matches. The CDR3 region has the DNA TGTGCCAGTAGTGCCCGACAGGGGCTTCAGCCCCAGCATTTT. This encodes CASSARQGLQPQHF.

The chain employs TRBV20-1 and TRBJ1-1; 7 nucleotides match TRBD1. Germline V gene lookup returns CDR1 DFQATT and CDR2 SNEGSKA (reference sequence). V lost 5 bases and J lost 4; bases outside the gene matches: 4. The CDR3 loop spans 12 amino acids. The CDR3 spells CSARTGATEAFF. The CDR3 nucleotides read TGCAGTGCTCGGACAGGCGCCACTGAAGCTTTCTTT.

The CDR3 region is CASSPGTGYNEKLFF. DNA for the CDR3: TGTGCCAGCAGCCCGGGGACAGGCTATAATGAAAAACTGTTTTTT. This rearrangement joins TRBV7-9 to TRBJ1-4; 8 positions match TRBD1. CDR3 size: 15 residues. After removal of 5 bases from V and 4 bases from J, the junction contained 6 bases not matched to a gene. Germline lookup yields CDR1 SEHNR and CDR2 FQNEAQ (reference sequence).